The 26 T cell receptor beta chains reported below all come from one sample, sequenced in a study of cytomegalovirus exposure and HLA in healthy donors. PCR was performed using 60 Vbeta and 13 Jbeta primers. The method was immunoSEQ multiplex PCR; TCRdb's version includes in-frame clones alone and lacks a portion of them. The table shows around 53,000 clones, with about 84% occurring only once. Sample: PBMCs. Source of these receptors: a man under 40 in good health and CMV-seronegative.

The chain joins TRBV11-1 to TRBJ2-1; unclear D gene. The CDR3 is 13 amino acids. The V and J ends lost 1 base and 5 bases respectively, with 6 bases between them. Germline assignment: CDR1 SGHAT and CDR2 FQDESV (reference sequence). The CDR3 DNA reads as TGTGCCAGCAGCTTAGGAGTGAACAATGAGCAGTTCTTC. This gives the protein CASSLGVNNEQFF.

The CDR3 sequence: CASSEYGTGRGNNEKLFF. CDR3 nucleotide sequence: TGTGCCAGCAGTGAATACGGGACAGGCCGAGGGAATAATGAAAAACTGTTTTTT. J is TRBJ1-4 and V is TRBV25-1; 8 bases map to TRBD1. Trimming at V came to 0 bases and at J to 4 bases, leaving 10 bases not matched to a gene. The germline gives CDR1 MGHDK, CDR2 SYGVNS. The CDR3 spans 18 residues.

CDR3: CASSQGQGARTNEKLFF. In nucleotides, the CDR3 is TGTGCCAGCAGCCAAGGACAGGGGGCACGAACTAATGAAAAACTGTTTTTT. The chain carries TRBV11-3 and TRBJ1-4; 11 bases map to TRBD1. The CDR3 covers 17 residues. Germline V gene sequence: CDR1 SGHNT, CDR2 YENEEA. J lost 1 base, V lost 5 bases, and 6 bases had no gene match.

This clone has only one observation. CDR3 nucleotide sequence: TGTGCCAGCAGCTTAGGCCTGGGCAGGGGTGTCACTGAAGCTTTCTTT. Translating it yields CASSLGLGRGVTEAFF. V is TRBV13 and J is TRBJ1-1; maybe TRBD1 (6 bases). The CDR3 is 16 residues long. CDR1 and CDR2 (germline): PRHDT, FYEKMQ (reference sequence). V was pared by 0 bases and J by 4 bases, with 15 bases between.

This clone was counted between two and nine times. The same CDR3 arises from other DNA sequences in this sample as well. The chain has TRBV5-4 and TRBJ2-7, with 7 bases lining up with TRBD1. Losses at the gene ends were 4 bases for V and 2 bases for J; bases not matched to a gene: 3. Germline CDR1 is SGHNT and CDR2 is YYREEE (reference sequence). The CDR3 loop spans 13 amino acids. Here the CDR3 reads CASSPQGAYEQYF. For the CDR3, the DNA is TGTGCCAGCAGCCCCCAGGGGGCCTACGAGCAGTACTTC.

This clone was observed a single time. V gene TRBV4-1 combines with J gene TRBJ2-7; 8 nucleotides agree with TRBD1. The CDR3 is 16 residues long. Germline lookup yields CDR1 MGHRA and CDR2 YSYEKL. The V gene end was trimmed by 3 bases and the J gene end by 3 bases; junction bases not matched to a gene: 10. The CDR3 sequence is CASSQMTGEVGYEQYF. The CDR3 coding sequence is TGCGCCAGCAGCCAGATGACAGGGGAGGTAGGCTACGAGCAGTACTTC.

This chain connects TRBV7-3 to TRBJ2-2; 8 positions match TRBD1. J was trimmed by 8 bases and V by 5 bases; bases with no gene match: 7. Germline V lookup: CDR1 SGHTA, CDR2 FQGTGA. The CDR3 totals 14 residues. In DNA form, the CDR3 reads TGTGCCAGCAGCCAAAACCAGGGGGCAGGGGAGCTGTTTTTT. Protein product: CASSQNQGAGELFF.

The genes are TRBV10-1 and TRBJ1-1, with 11 positions matching TRBD1. CDR1 is WNHNN and CDR2 is SYGVQD in the germline V gene (reference sequence). Losses at the gene ends were 3 bases for V and 4 bases for J; bases not matched to a gene: 7. This CDR3 is 16 amino acids long. In DNA form, the CDR3 reads TGCGCCAGCAGTGATCCTCCGGGACAGGGGGGCACTGAAGCTTTCTTT. This gives the protein CASSDPPGQGGTEAFF.

V and J are TRBV6-1 and TRBJ2-3, with a possible D match to TRBD1 (5 bases). Trimming left V 2 bases short and J 5 bases short, with 14 bases between. Germline CDR1 and CDR2: MNHNS and SASEGT. This CDR3 is built from 15 residues. CDR3 in amino acids: CASSEKRSGRDTQYF. The CDR3 DNA follows: TGTGCCAGCAGTGAAAAGAGGTCAGGGCGAGATACGCAGTATTTT.

The chain joins TRBV15 to TRBJ2-3; D is ambiguous. Per germline, CDR1 LNHNV and CDR2 YYDKDF (reference sequence). Trimming cost V 2 bases and J 0 bases, with 18 bases left between them. The CDR3 contains 18 residues. The CDR3 protein is CATSRKSGWAPSTDTQYF. Here the CDR3 DNA reads TGTGCCACCAGCAGAAAATCCGGATGGGCACCCAGCACAGATACGCAGTATTTT.

This clone is a singleton in its sample. The V and J genes are TRBV10-3 and TRBJ2-1; 7 bases align to TRBD2. This CDR3 is 17 amino acids long. CDR1 and CDR2 (germline): ENHRY, SYGVKD. Trimming took 0 bases from V and 1 from J; bases not matched to a gene: 6. CDR3 residues: CAISESISGSSYNEQFF. The DNA of the CDR3 is TGTGCCATCAGTGAGTCGATTAGCGGGTCATCCTACAATGAGCAGTTCTTC.

V gene TRBV19 combines with J gene TRBJ2-1; D remains unclear. Germline assignment: CDR1 LNHDA and CDR2 SQIVND (reference sequence). The CDR3 has 16 amino acids. V lost 3 bases and J 0 bases, leaving 12 bases between the germline ends. CDR3 sequence (DNA): TGTGCCAGTAGTATTGGTGGATACAGCTCCTACAATGAGCAGTTCTTC. Translating gives CASSIGGYSSYNEQFF.

The gene calls are TRBV10-1 and TRBJ1-2; 8 bases are shared with TRBD1. The length of the CDR3 is 14 residues. Germline V lookup: CDR1 WNHNN, CDR2 SYGVQD (reference sequence). The V segment lost 4 bases and the J segment 4 bases; nucleotides outside the gene matches: 5. The CDR3 DNA follows: TGCGCCAGCAGTGCTGGACAGGGACGCTATGGCTACACCTTC. It translates to CASSAGQGRYGYTF.

J is TRBJ2-5 and V is TRBV6-5; TRBD2 might be the D (6 bases). Deletions cut 6 bases from V and 5 bases from J, with 13 bases between. The CDR3 length is 13 residues. CDR1 and CDR2 (germline): MNHEY, SVGAGI. CDR3 in amino acids: CASSALGGETQYF. DNA of the CDR3: TGTGCCAGCAGCGCCCTAGGAGGGGAGACCCAGTACTTC.

The gene calls are TRBV7-2 and TRBJ1-3; tentative D call: TRBD1 (5 bases). Per the germline V gene, CDR1 is SGHTA and CDR2 is FQGNSA. The CDR3 loop spans 14 amino acids. V shed 4 bases and J shed 4 bases, with 11 bases lying between them. The CDR3 DNA is TGTGCCAGCAGCTCCTGGCGGGGCGGAAACACCATATATTTT. It codes for CASSSWRGGNTIYF.

This clone was seen a few times. The chain couples TRBV30 to TRBJ1-3; D ambiguous. This CDR3 comprises 11 residues. Germline CDR1 and CDR2: GTSNPN and SVGIG (reference sequence). V was clipped by 4 bases and J by 7 bases, with 8 bases between them. The CDR3 reads CAWIRGNTIYF. The CDR3 DNA reads as TGTGCCTGGATTCGAGGGAACACCATATATTTT.

The chain combines TRBV7-2 with TRBJ2-7, with 8 bases lining up with TRBD1. Germline CDR1 is SGHTA and CDR2 is FQGNSA. Unmatched junction bases numbered 3, after V lost 0 bases and J lost 2 bases. The CDR3 runs to 15 residues. The chain's CDR3 is CASSLASTGAYEQYF. In DNA, the CDR3 is TGTGCCAGCAGCTTAGCTTCGACAGGGGCCTACGAGCAGTACTTC.

This chain links TRBV4-1 with TRBJ1-1; the match to TRBD1 covers 9 bases. This CDR3 comprises 13 residues. Germline V gene sequence: CDR1 MGHRA, CDR2 YSYEKL. Unmatched junction bases numbered 1, after V lost 4 bases and J lost 4 bases. DNA for the CDR3: TGCGCCAGCAGCCCGACAGGGGGCACTGAAGCTTTCTTT. It codes for CASSPTGGTEAFF.

The V gene is TRBV7-6, the J gene TRBJ2-4; tentatively, D is TRBD2 (6 bases). Germline-derived CDR1 and CDR2 are SGHVS and FNYEAQ. V gave up 2 bases and J gave up 8 bases, with 22 bases separating them. The CDR3 spans 17 residues. For the CDR3, the DNA is TGTGCCAGCAGCTTATTCTCCGTTGGGACTGTCGGTGACATTCAGTACTTC. It specifies CASSLFSVGTVGDIQYF. The variable domain in full, with the rest retrieved from reference TRBV7-6 and TRBJ2-4, is GAGVSQSPRYKVTKRGQDVALRCDPISGHVSLYWYRQALGQGPEFLTYFNYEAQQDKSGLPNDRFSAERPEGSISTLTIQRTEQRDSAMYRCASSLFSVGTVGDIQYFGAGTRLSVL.

This chain uses TRBV19 with TRBJ1-1; 10 nucleotides match TRBD1. The CDR3 has 14 residues. Unmatched junction bases numbered 2, after V lost 3 bases and J lost 4 bases. From germline, CDR1 is LNHDA and CDR2 SQIVND (reference sequence). CDR3 loop: CASSMGTGATEAFF. CDR3 nucleotides: TGTGCCAGTAGTATGGGGACAGGGGCCACTGAAGCTTTCTTT.

This clone was seen just once. The rearrangement links TRBV18 to TRBJ2-5; TRBD1 might be the D (6 bases). The germline V gene has CDR1 KGHSH and CDR2 LQKENI. V shed 1 base and J shed 0 bases, with 9 bases lying between them. This CDR3 region has 15 residues. The CDR3 bases are TGTGCCAGCTCACCACGGCAGGGGCACCAAGAGACCCAGTACTTC. Its translation is CASSPRQGHQETQYF.

This chain connects TRBV28 to TRBJ1-5, with a weak D call TRBD1 (5 bases). Germline assignment: CDR1 MDHEN and CDR2 SYDVKM. V shed 5 bases and J shed 10 bases, with 15 bases lying between them. This CDR3 comprises 13 residues. The CDR3 region has the DNA TGTGCCAGCAGTAGAGCAGGGCCTCGACCCCAGCATTTT. Encoded protein: CASSRAGPRPQHF.

Written as DNA, the CDR3 is TGCGCCAGCAGCCAACAGGGCGGGGACAGGGGGGAAAAACTGTTTTTT. It translates to CASSQQGGDRGEKLFF. This rearrangement joins TRBV4-1 to TRBJ1-4; 11 bases map to TRBD1. The CDR3 contains 16 residues. CDR1 MGHRA and CDR2 YSYEKL come from the germline V gene. J was trimmed by 8 bases and V by 2 bases; bases with no gene match: 7.

The V gene is TRBV6-1, the J gene TRBJ1-2; the D is unclear. V dropped 0 bases and J dropped 4 bases, with 6 bases sitting between them. Germline CDR1 is MNHNS and CDR2 is SASEGT. This CDR3 is 13 amino acids long. CDR3 sequence reads: CASSEAFSYGYTF. In DNA form, the CDR3 reads TGTGCCAGCAGTGAAGCGTTTAGCTATGGCTACACCTTC.

This clone was seen a few times. The chain's CDR3 is CASSFYGLWTGEEAFF. DNA of the CDR3: TGTGCCAGCAGTTTCTATGGCCTTTGGACAGGCGAGGAAGCTTTCTTT. The V gene is TRBV28, the J gene TRBJ1-1; the match to TRBD1 covers 7 bases. From germline, CDR1 is MDHEN and CDR2 SYDVKM. The CDR3 runs 16 residues. J was trimmed by 8 bases and V by 3 bases; bases with no gene match: 15.

The chain employs TRBV10-2 and TRBJ2-3; 7 bases match TRBD2. V gave up 6 bases and J gave up 2 bases; unmatched junction bases: 5. Germline CDR1 WSHSY, CDR2 SAAADI. This CDR3 is 14 amino acids long. The CDR3 is CASRATSFTDTQYF. DNA for the CDR3: TGCGCCAGCAGAGCGACTAGCTTCACAGATACGCAGTATTTT.